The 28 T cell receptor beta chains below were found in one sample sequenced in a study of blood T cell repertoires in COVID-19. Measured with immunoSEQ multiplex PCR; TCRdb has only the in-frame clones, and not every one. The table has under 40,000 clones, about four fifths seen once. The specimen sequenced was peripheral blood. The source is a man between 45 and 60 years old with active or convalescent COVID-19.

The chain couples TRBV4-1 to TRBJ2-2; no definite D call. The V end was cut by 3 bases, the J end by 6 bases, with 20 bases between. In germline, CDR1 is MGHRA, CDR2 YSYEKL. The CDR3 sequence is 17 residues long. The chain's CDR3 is CASSQPPGGSGPGELFF. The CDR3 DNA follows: TGCGCCAGCAGCCAGCCACCGGGTGGAAGTGGCCCCGGGGAGCTGTTTTTT.

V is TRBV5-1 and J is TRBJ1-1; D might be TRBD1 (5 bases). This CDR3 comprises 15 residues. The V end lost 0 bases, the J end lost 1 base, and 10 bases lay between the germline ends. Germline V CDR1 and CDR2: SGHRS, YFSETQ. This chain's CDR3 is CASSLGSGPNTEAFF. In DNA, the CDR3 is TGCGCCAGCAGCTTGGGGTCAGGGCCGAACACTGAAGCTTTCTTT.

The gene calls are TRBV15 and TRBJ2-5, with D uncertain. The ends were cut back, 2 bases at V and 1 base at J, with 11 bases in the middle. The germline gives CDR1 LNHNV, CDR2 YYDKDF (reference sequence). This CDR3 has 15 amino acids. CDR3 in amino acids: CATSRRRGAQETQYF. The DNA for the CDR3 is TGTGCCACCAGCAGACGTCGAGGAGCCCAAGAGACCCAGTACTTC.

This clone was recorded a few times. CDR3: CASSTDQPQHF. CDR3 nucleotide sequence: TGTGCCAGCAGTACTGATCAGCCCCAGCATTTT. The chain joins TRBV6-6 to TRBJ1-5; D uncertain. The CDR3 sequence is 11 residues long. Trimming shortened V by 5 bases and J by 5 bases, and 4 bases separated the two germline ends. The germline V gene has CDR1 MNHNY and CDR2 SVGAGI (reference sequence).

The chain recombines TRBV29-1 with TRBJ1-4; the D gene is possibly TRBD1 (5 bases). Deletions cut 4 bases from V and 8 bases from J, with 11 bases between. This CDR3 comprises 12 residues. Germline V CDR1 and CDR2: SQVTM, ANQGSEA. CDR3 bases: TGCAGCGTTGGCAGGGTTCGGGAAAAACTGTTTTTT. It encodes CSVGRVREKLFF.

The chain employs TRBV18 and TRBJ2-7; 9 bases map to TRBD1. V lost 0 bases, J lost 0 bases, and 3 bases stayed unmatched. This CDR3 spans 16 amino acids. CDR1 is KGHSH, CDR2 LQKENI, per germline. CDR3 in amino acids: CASSPPGTGSSYEQYF. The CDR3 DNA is TGTGCCAGCTCACCACCGGGGACAGGGAGCTCCTACGAGCAGTACTTC.

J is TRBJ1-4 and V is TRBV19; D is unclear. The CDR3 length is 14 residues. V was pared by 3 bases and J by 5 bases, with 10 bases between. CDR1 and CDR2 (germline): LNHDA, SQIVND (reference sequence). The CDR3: CASSIRGGNEKLFF. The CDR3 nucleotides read TGTGCCAGTAGTATTCGAGGCGGCAATGAAAAACTGTTTTTT.

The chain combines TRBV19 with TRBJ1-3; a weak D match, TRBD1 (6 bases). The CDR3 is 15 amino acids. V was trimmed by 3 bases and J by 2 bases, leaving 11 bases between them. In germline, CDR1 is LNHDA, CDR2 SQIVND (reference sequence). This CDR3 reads CASSIGGATGNTIYF. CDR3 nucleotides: TGTGCCAGTAGTATTGGGGGGGCTACTGGAAACACCATATATTTT.

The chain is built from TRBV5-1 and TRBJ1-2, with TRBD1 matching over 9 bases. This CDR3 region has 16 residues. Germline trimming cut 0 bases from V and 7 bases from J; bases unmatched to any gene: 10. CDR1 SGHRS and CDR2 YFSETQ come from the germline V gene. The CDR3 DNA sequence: TGCGCCAGCAGCTTGGAGAGAGGGACAGGGCCTAGTGGCTACACCTTC. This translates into CASSLERGTGPSGYTF.

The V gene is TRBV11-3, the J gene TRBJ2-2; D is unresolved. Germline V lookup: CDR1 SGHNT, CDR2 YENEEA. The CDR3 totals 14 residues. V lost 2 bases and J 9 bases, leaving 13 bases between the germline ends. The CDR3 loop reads CASSLNLGVRELFF. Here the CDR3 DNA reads TGTGCCAGCAGCTTAAATCTGGGCGTCAGGGAGCTGTTTTTT.

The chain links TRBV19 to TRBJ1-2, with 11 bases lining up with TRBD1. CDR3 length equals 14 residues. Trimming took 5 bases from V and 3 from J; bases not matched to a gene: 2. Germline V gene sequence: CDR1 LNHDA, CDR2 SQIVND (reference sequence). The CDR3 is CASSAGQGDYGYTF. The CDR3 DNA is TGTGCCAGTAGTGCGGGACAGGGGGACTATGGCTACACCTTC.

The CDR3 DNA follows: TGCGCCAGCAGCCCCACTAGCACAGATACGCAGTATTTT. Protein: CASSPTSTDTQYF. The chain couples TRBV4-1 to TRBJ2-3, with D unclear. V was cut by 4 bases and J by 0 bases, with 5 bases left in between. This CDR3 has 13 amino acids. Germline V CDR1 and CDR2: MGHRA, YSYEKL.

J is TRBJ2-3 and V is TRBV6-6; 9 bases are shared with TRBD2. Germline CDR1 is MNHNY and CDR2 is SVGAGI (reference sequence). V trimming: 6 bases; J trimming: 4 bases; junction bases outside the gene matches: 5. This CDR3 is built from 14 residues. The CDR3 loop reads CASRAGGEADTQYF. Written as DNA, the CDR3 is TGTGCCAGCAGAGCGGGGGGAGAGGCAGATACGCAGTATTTT.

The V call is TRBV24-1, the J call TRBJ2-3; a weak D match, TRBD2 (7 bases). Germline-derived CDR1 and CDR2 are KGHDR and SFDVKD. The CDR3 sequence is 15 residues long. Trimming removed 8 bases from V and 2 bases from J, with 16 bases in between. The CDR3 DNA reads TGTGCCACCAAGGCTGGCGGGGGCCTCACAGATACGCAGTATTTT. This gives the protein CATKAGGGLTDTQYF.

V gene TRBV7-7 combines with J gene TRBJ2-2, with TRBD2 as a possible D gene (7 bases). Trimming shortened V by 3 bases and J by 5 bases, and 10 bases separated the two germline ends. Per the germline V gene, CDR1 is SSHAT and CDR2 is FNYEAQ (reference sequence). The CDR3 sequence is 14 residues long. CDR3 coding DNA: TGTGCCAGCAGCTTCGGGGGGCGTACCGGGGAGCTGTTTTTT. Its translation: CASSFGGRTGELFF.

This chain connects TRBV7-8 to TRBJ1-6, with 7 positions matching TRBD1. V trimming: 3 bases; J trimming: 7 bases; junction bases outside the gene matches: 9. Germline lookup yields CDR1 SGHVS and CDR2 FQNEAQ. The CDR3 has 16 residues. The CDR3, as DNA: TGTGCCAGCAGCTTCACAGGGGATACAAGGAATTCACCCCTCCACTTT. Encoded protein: CASSFTGDTRNSPLHF.

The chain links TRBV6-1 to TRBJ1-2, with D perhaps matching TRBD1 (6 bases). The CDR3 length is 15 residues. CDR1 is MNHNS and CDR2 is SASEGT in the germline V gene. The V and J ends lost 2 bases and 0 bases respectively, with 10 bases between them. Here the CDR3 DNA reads TGTGCCAGCAGTGAAAGGGGGAGCTCTAACTATGGCTACACCTTC. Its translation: CASSERGSSNYGYTF.

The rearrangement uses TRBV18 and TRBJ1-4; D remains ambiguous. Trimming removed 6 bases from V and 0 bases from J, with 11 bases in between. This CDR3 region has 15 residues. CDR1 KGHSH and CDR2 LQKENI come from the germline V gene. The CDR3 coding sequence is TGTGCCAGCTCTCAGAACCGTGCAACTAATGAAAAACTGTTTTTT. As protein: CASSQNRATNEKLFF.

CDR3 protein: CASSLGGTYSYEQYF. CDR3 in DNA: TGTGCCAGCAGCTTAGGCGGTACTTACTCCTACGAGCAGTACTTC. The chain joins TRBV11-3 to TRBJ2-7; no clear D gene. The CDR3 has 15 amino acids. V was pared by 1 base and J by 0 bases, with 10 bases between. The germline V gene encodes CDR1 SGHNT and CDR2 YENEEA.

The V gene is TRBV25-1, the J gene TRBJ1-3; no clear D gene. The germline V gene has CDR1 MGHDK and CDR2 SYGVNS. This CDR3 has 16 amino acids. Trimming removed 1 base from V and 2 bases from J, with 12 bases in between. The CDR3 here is CASSESLAGPGNTIYF. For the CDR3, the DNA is TGTGCCAGCAGTGAATCTCTGGCAGGCCCTGGAAACACCATATATTTT. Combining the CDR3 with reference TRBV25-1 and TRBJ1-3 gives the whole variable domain EADIYQTPRYLVIGTGKKITLECSQTMGHDKMYWYQQDPGMELHLIHYSYGVNSTEKGDLSSESTVSRIRTEHFPLTLESARPSHTSQYLCASSESLAGPGNTIYFGEGSWLTVV.

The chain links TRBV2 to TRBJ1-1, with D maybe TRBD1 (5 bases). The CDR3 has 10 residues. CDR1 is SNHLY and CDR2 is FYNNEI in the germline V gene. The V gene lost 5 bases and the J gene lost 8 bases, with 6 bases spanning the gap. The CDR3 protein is CASSRTEAFF. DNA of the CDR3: TGTGCCAGCAGTCGGACAGAAGCTTTCTTT.

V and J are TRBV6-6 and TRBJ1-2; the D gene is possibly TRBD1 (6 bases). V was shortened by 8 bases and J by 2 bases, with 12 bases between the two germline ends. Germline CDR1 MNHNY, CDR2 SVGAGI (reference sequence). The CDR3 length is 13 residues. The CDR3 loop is CASSTRGNYGYTF. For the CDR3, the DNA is TGTGCCAGCTCAACTAGGGGGAACTATGGCTACACCTTC.

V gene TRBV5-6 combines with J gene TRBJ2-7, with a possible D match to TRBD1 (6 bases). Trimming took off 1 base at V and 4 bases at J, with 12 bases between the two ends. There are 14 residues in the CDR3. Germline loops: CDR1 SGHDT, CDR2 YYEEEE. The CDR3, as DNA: TGTGCCAGCAGCTTGTCGCGCAGGGGATACGAGCAGTACTTC. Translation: CASSLSRRGYEQYF. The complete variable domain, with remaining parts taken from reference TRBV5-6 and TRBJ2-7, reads DAGVTQSPTHLIKTRGQQVTLRCSPKSGHDTVSWYQQALGQGPQFIFQYYEEEERQRGNFPDRFSGHQFPNYSSELNVNALLLGDSALYLCASSLSRRGYEQYFGPGTRLTVT.

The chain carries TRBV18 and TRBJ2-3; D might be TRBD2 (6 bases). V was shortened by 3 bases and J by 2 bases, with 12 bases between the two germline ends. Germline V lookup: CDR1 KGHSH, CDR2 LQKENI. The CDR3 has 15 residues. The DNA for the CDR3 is TGTGCCAGCTCACCTCTGGGACTGAACACAGATACGCAGTATTTT. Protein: CASSPLGLNTDTQYF. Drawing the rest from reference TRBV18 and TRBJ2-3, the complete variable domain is NAGVMQNPRHLVRRRGQEARLRCSPMKGHSHVYWYRQLPEEGLKFMVYLQKENIIDESGMPKERFSAEFPKEGPSILRIQQVVRGDSAAYFCASSPLGLNTDTQYFGPGTRLTVL.

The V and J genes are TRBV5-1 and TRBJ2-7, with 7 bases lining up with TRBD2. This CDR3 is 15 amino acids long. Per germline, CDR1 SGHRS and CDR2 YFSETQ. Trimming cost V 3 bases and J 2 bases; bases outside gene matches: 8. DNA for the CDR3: TGCGCCAGCAGCTACGGCACTAGCGAAACCTACGAGCAGTACTTC. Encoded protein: CASSYGTSETYEQYF. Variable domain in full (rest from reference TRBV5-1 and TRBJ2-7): KAGVTQTPRYLIKTRGQQVTLSCSPISGHRSVSWYQQTPGQGLQFLFEYFSETQRNKGNFPGRFSGRQFSNSRSEMNVSTLELGDSALYLCASSYGTSETYEQYFGPGTRLTVT.

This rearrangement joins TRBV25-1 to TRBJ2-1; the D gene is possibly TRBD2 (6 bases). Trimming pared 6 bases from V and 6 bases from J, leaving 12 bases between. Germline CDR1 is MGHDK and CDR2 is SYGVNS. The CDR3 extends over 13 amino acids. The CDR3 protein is CASREGGLNEQFF. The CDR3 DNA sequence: TGTGCCAGCAGGGAGGGCGGGCTCAATGAGCAGTTCTTC.

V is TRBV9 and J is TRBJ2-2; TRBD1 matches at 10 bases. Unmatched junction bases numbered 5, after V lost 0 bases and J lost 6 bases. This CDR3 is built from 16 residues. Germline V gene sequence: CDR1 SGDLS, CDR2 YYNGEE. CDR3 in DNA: TGTGCCAGCAGCGTAGGAGACAGGGGGCTGGCCGGGGAGCTGTTTTTT. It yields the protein CASSVGDRGLAGELFF.

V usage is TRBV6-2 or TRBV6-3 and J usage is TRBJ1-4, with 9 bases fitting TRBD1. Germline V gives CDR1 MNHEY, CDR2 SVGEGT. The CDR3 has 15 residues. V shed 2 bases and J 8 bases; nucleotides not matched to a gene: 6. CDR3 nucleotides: TGTGCCAGCAGTTACGGGACAGGGTATGGCGAAAAACTGTTTTTT. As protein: CASSYGTGYGEKLFF.